The 9 T cell receptor beta chains listed next were all sequenced from one sample in a study of spatial heterogeneity in lung cancer (dated by TCRdb to about 2019). What the time point label conveys for this sample: sample taken at primary tumor resection. Library preparation was by 5' RACE. TCRdb lists the instrument as NextSeq 500. The public reads were reprocessed in TCRdb via fastp at Q25 and MiXCR, keeping in-frame beta chains. Duplicate CDR3 protein sequences are folded into a single record with the most common DNA and genes. This sample lists some 80,000 distinct CDR3 sequences; 8% were detected once. 6.8% of the sample lies in the top ten. The starting material was PBMCs, obtained at surgery. All receptors derive from a male donor with early-stage non-small cell lung cancer.

In its sample, this clonotype was seen many times. The chain carries TRBV29-1 and TRBJ1-2; D is unclear. The CDR3 has 12 amino acids. CDR1 is SQVTM, CDR2 ANQGSEA, per germline. Deletions cut 7 bases from V and 6 bases from J, with 15 bases between. The CDR3 loop is CSAHGPGDGYTF. The CDR3 nucleotides are TGCAGCGCCCACGGACCTGGGGATGGCTACACCTTC.

In this sample, this clonotype turned up a few times. This rearrangement joins TRBV4-1 to TRBJ2-5; D not resolved. The CDR3 runs 15 residues. Germline V CDR1 and CDR2: MGHRA, YSYEKL. Trimming removed 4 bases from V and 2 bases from J, with 14 bases in between. CDR3 in amino acids: CASSRAPQQQETQYF. Here the CDR3 DNA reads TGCGCCAGCAGCCGCGCTCCCCAACAACAAGAGACCCAGTACTTC.

The chain uses TRBV20-1 and TRBJ1-1, with D uncertain. CDR3 size: 14 residues. Trimming took off 0 bases at V and 0 bases at J, with 8 bases between the two ends. In germline, CDR1 is DFQATT, CDR2 SNEGSKA (reference sequence). The CDR3 sequence: CSARDPSLNTEAFF. The CDR3 DNA is TGCAGTGCTAGAGACCCCTCCTTGAACACTGAAGCTTTCTTT.

The table lists this clonotype with many counts. This chain connects TRBV5-4 to TRBJ2-2; D is unclear. Trimming shortened V by 6 bases and J by 0 bases, and 6 bases separated the two germline ends. The CDR3 covers 13 residues. The germline V gene encodes CDR1 SGHNT and CDR2 YYREEE (reference sequence). The CDR3 loop is CASIIPNTGELFF. CDR3 in DNA: TGTGCCAGCATAATACCGAACACCGGGGAGCTGTTTTTT.

This clonotype was recorded many times. The gene calls are TRBV7-9 and TRBJ2-1; TRBD1 matches 9 bases. CDR3 size: 13 residues. From germline, CDR1 is SEHNR and CDR2 FQNEAQ (reference sequence). Trimming removed 7 bases from V and 7 bases from J; junction bases left unmatched: 5. The CDR3, as DNA: TGTGCCAGCACCCTAGGACAGGGGAATGAGCAGTTCTTC. Translation gives CASTLGQGNEQFF.

This clonotype was counted at least ten times. The rearrangement uses TRBV7-2 and TRBJ2-1, with D unresolved. The length of the CDR3 is 15 residues. V lost 6 bases and J lost 0, with 12 bases in between. Germline CDR1 reads SGHTA; CDR2 reads FQGNSA. Here the CDR3 reads CASRSILSSYNEQFF. The CDR3, as DNA: TGTGCCAGCAGATCCATCCTGAGCTCCTACAATGAGCAGTTCTTC.

At least ten counts were recorded for this clonotype. The gene calls are TRBV28 and TRBJ2-2, with 11 bases lining up with TRBD2. The length of the CDR3 is 18 residues. Germline V gene data show CDR1 as MDHEN and CDR2 as SYDVKM. The junction had 11 bases not matched to a gene; V was cut back by 4 bases and J by 4 bases. CDR3 nucleotides: TGTGCCAGCAGTTCACCGGTGGGACTAGCGGACCTCACCGGGGAGCTGTTTTTT. This translates into CASSSPVGLADLTGELFF.

This clonotype has a count of ten or more. The chain uses TRBV20-1 and TRBJ2-1, with 9 positions matching TRBD2. Per the germline V gene, CDR1 is DFQATT and CDR2 is SNEGSKA (reference sequence). With 1 base clipped from V and 10 bases from J, the junction kept 8 bases outside the gene matches. CDR3 length: 14 amino acids. As DNA, the CDR3 is TGCAGTGCTAGAGGGATAGCGGGAGTCGGGGAGCAGTTCTTC. Translated, it gives CSARGIAGVGEQFF.

This clonotype has a count of ten or more. The rearrangement joins TRBV29-1 to TRBJ1-1; D is perhaps TRBD1 (5 bases). Germline V gene sequence: CDR1 SQVTM, CDR2 ANQGSEA. V lost 4 bases to trimming and J lost 5 bases, with 14 bases between them. The CDR3 length is 13 residues. The DNA of the CDR3 is TGCAGCGTTGCCCTGGGGGGGTGGACTGAAGCTTTCTTT. Amino acids: CSVALGGWTEAFF.